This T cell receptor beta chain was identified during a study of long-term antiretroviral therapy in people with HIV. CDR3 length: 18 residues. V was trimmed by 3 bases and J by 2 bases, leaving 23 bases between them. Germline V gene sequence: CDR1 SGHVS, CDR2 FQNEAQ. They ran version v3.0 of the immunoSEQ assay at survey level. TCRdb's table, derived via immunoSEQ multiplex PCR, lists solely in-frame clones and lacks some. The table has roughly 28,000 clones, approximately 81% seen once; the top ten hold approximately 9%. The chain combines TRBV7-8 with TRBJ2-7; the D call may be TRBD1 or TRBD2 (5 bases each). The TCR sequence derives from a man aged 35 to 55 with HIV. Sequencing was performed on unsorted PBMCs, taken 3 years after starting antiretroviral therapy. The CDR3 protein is CASSFPISWDAEPYEQYF. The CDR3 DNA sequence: TGTGCCAGCAGCTTCCCCATTAGCTGGGACGCGGAACCCTACGAGCAGTACTTC.